This T cell receptor beta chain was sequenced for a study of Ad26.COV2.S vaccination and SARS-CoV-2 variants. Repertoires were generated with immunoSEQ multiplex PCR, while TCRdb's copy carries only in-frame clones and drops some. The repertoire holds roughly 380,000 clones, with about 90% as singletons. Broader study findings: Breadth and depth estimates from TCRs may understate total T cell responses. The breadth of spike-specific CD8+ and CD4+ T cell responses after vaccination was reportedly substantial. Recipients of vaccine and of placebo showed similar breadth of their non-spike TCR repertoires. Vaccine recipients surpassed placebo recipients in spike-specific TCR breadth.

The CDR3 loop spans 12 amino acids. The germline CDR1 and CDR2 sequences are MNHEY and SMNVEV (reference sequence). The V gene lost 11 bases and the J gene lost 4 bases, with 12 bases spanning the gap. Concerning this clone: Its specificity is not known.

The sequencing used peripheral blood, collected after recovery from COVID-19. The TCR was taken from a human donor who had recovered from COVID-19. This sequence joins TRBV27 and TRBJ1-5, with D maybe TRBD1 (6 bases). The CDR3 protein is CAGRGGNQPQHF. For the CDR3, the DNA is TGTGCCGGAAGGGGGGGGAATCAGCCCCAGCATTTT.